This T cell receptor beta chain is from a study of identical twins. The CDR3 runs to 10 residues. CDR1 is MNHNS, CDR2 SASEGT, per germline. V lost 7 bases, J lost 9 bases, and 8 bases lay in between. TCRdb re-derived calls from the 5' RACE reads in MiXCR, one entry per CDR3 protein. Of just over 450,000 distinct CDR3 sequences listed, 11% to 15% were seen once; the top ten hold roughly 0.5%. The data were also submitted as part of a second study, on yellow fever vaccine responses in identical twins.

The source of this sequence is a woman younger than 35 in good health. The sample taken for sequencing was CD4+ T cells sorted from blood. The chain is built from TRBV6-1 and TRBJ2-3; the D is unclear. CDR3 coding DNA: TGTGCCAGCACCGAGGTCACGCAGTATTTT. This sequence encodes CASTEVTQYF.